The clone carrying this TCR beta chain was observed a single time. Its specificity is not known. The CDR3 covers 15 residues. Trimming took off 2 bases at V and 7 bases at J, with 14 bases between the two ends. Germline values: CDR1 ENHRY, CDR2 SYGVKD. This entry is derived from a study of early stage breast cancer tumors. Study information: Invasive lobular carcinomas made up about 30% of the 12 ER+/PR+/HER2- tumors.

Produced via immunoSEQ multiplex PCR; TCRdb's table is partial and in-frame only. The data contain about 72,000 clones, around four fifths of them singletons. General study points: Most shared enriched TCRB sequences were commonly generated ones. In about 90% of the 16 patients, blood comparison separated tumor from normal breast. Bulk DNA sequencing of unsorted cells missed chain pairing and markers.

This chain connects TRBV10-3 to TRBJ2-2; tentative D call: TRBD2 (5 bases). This clonotype originated in a person between 55 and 70 years old with breast cancer. Sequenced sample: blood. The CDR3 sequence is CAISEGGGGIGELFF. The CDR3 DNA follows: TGTGCCATCAGTGAGGGAGGAGGAGGTATCGGGGAGCTGTTTTTT.